Listed below are T cell receptor beta chains from one sample, sequenced in a study of blood T cell repertoires in COVID-19. TCRdb's table, derived via immunoSEQ multiplex PCR, lists solely in-frame clones and lacks some. There are 200,000 to 250,000 clones in the sample; around 90% occur only once, and under 7% lies in the top ten. The sample taken for sequencing was peripheral blood. These TCRs come from a man in his sixties who had recovered from COVID-19. The CDR3 runs from the conserved cysteine through the conserved F or W. D genes are given only for firm matches. Clone size, where shown, is once, few, many, or a class for clones that have expanded.

V gene: TRBV5-6; clone size: once; J gene: TRBJ1-5; D gene: TRBD1; CDR3 DNA: TGTGCCAGCAGCCTCCTTCGACAGGGCCGCTATCAGCCCCAGCATTTT; CDR3 protein: CASSLLRQGRYQPQHF
V gene: TRBV20-1; clone size: -; J gene: TRBJ2-7; D gene: TRBD2; CDR3 DNA: TGCAGTGCTAGTGGGATGGCGGGAGGCCTTTACTACGAGCAGTACTTC; CDR3 protein: CSASGMAGGLYYEQYF
V gene: TRBV5-6; clone size: -; J gene: TRBJ2-3; D gene: -; CDR3 DNA: TGTGCCAGCAGCTTGCAGGGCTTTTCCCCGGATACGCAGTATTTT; CDR3 protein: CASSLQGFSPDTQYF
V gene: TRBV6-5; clone size: -; J gene: TRBJ1-6; D gene: -; CDR3 DNA: TGTGCCAGCAGTCCATCGACAGGAACCAGTTCACCCCTCCACTTT; CDR3 protein: CASSPSTGTSSPLHF
V gene: TRBV7-9; clone size: -; J gene: TRBJ2-1; D gene: -; CDR3 DNA: TGTGCCAGCAGCTTTGTCACGGGGAATGAGCAGTTCTTC; CDR3 protein: CASSFVTGNEQFF
V gene: TRBV5-1; clone size: -; J gene: TRBJ2-3; D gene: -; CDR3 DNA: TGCGCCAGCAGCTTGATGGACGGGGGCACAGATACGCAGTATTTT; CDR3 protein: CASSLMDGGTDTQYF
V gene: TRBV9; clone size: -; J gene: TRBJ1-3; D gene: -; CDR3 DNA: TGTGCCAGCAGCGTAGATCCACAGGGAGATGGAAACACCATATATTTT; CDR3 protein: CASSVDPQGDGNTIYF
V gene: TRBV6-5; clone size: -; J gene: TRBJ1-4; D gene: TRBD1; CDR3 DNA: TGTGCCAGCACCCTGAACAGGGGGAGAAGTGAAAAACTGTTTTTT; CDR3 protein: CASTLNRGRSEKLFF
V gene: TRBV19; clone size: -; J gene: TRBJ1-4; D gene: TRBD1; CDR3 DNA: TGTGCCAGTAGAGATCCGGGACAGGCCCGTGAAAAACTGTTTTTT; CDR3 protein: CASRDPGQAREKLFF
V gene: TRBV10-3; clone size: -; J gene: TRBJ2-1; D gene: TRBD2; CDR3 DNA: TGTGCCATCAGTGAGTCTAGTGTTGGCGGGGGGGCCTACAATGAGCAGTTCTTC; CDR3 protein: CAISESSVGGGAYNEQFF
V gene: TRBV7-8; clone size: -; J gene: TRBJ2-4; D gene: -; CDR3 DNA: TGTGCCAGCAGCTACACACAGCAAAACATTCAGTACTTC; CDR3 protein: CASSYTQQNIQYF
V gene: TRBV5-1; clone size: -; J gene: TRBJ2-7; D gene: TRBD2; CDR3 DNA: TGCGCCAGCAGCCCGGTGGGTCGGGGGGATAACGAGCAGTACTTC; CDR3 protein: CASSPVGRGDNEQYF
V gene: TRBV27; clone size: -; J gene: TRBJ1-2; D gene: -; CDR3 DNA: TGTGCCAGCAGTTTCGGGGGGTTCGGGGGTATTCTTGGCTACACCTTC; CDR3 protein: CASSFGGFGGILGYTF
V gene: TRBV6-5; clone size: -; J gene: TRBJ1-1; D gene: TRBD1; CDR3 DNA: TGTGCCAGCAGTCCGGACAGGGGGAACACTGAAGCTTTCTTT; CDR3 protein: CASSPDRGNTEAFF
V gene: TRBV7-9; clone size: -; J gene: TRBJ1-2; D gene: -; CDR3 DNA: TGTGCCAGCAGCTTAAGACAGGTGGATGGACCCTATGGCTACACCTTC; CDR3 protein: CASSLRQVDGPYGYTF
V gene: TRBV9; clone size: -; J gene: TRBJ1-3; D gene: TRBD1; CDR3 DNA: TGTGCCAGCAGCCCACAGGGGGCAGCAAACACCATATATTTT; CDR3 protein: CASSPQGAANTIYF
V gene: TRBV5-8; clone size: -; J gene: TRBJ1-6; D gene: -; CDR3 DNA: TGTGCCAGCAGCTTGGCGTACACAAACAATTCACCCCTCCACTTT; CDR3 protein: CASSLAYTNNSPLHF
V gene: TRBV5-1; clone size: few; J gene: TRBJ1-1; D gene: -; CDR3 DNA: TGCGCCAGCAGCTTTCAGGGGCACACTGAAGCTTTCTTT; CDR3 protein: CASSFQGHTEAFF
V gene: TRBV7-3; clone size: -; J gene: TRBJ2-1; D gene: TRBD2; CDR3 DNA: TGTGCCAGCAGCCTTCCCGGGACTAGCAATGAGCAGTTCTTC; CDR3 protein: CASSLPGTSNEQFF
V gene: TRBV7-6; clone size: -; J gene: TRBJ2-1; D gene: -; CDR3 DNA: TGTGCCAGCAGCTTATGGGGGCGGGGGTCCAATGAGCAGTTCTTC; CDR3 protein: CASSLWGRGSNEQFF
V gene: TRBV7-3; clone size: once; J gene: TRBJ1-2; D gene: -; CDR3 DNA: TGTGCCAGCAGCCCACGAGGCGGTATGAACTATGGCTACACCTTC; CDR3 protein: CASSPRGGMNYGYTF
V gene: TRBV6-2/TRBV6-3; clone size: -; J gene: TRBJ2-7; D gene: -; CDR3 DNA: TGTGCCAGCAGCCCCCGGCAGGGTAGAGTCCAAGAGAACGAGCAGTACTTC; CDR3 protein: CASSPRQGRVQENEQYF
V gene: TRBV5-1; clone size: -; J gene: TRBJ2-1; D gene: TRBD2; CDR3 DNA: TGCGCCAGCAGCTTCGGCAGCGGGGGGGCCGGAGCCTACAATGAGCAGTTCTTC; CDR3 protein: CASSFGSGGAGAYNEQFF
V gene: TRBV7-3; clone size: -; J gene: TRBJ2-1; D gene: TRBD2; CDR3 DNA: TGTGCCAGCAGCGCCAAAAGCGGGGGGCTTATGGATTACAATGAGCAGTTCTTC; CDR3 protein: CASSAKSGGLMDYNEQFF
V gene: TRBV2; clone size: once; J gene: TRBJ2-1; D gene: TRBD2; CDR3 DNA: TGTGCCAGCAGTGGGTCAGCGGGGGGCTACAATGAGCAGTTCTTC; CDR3 protein: CASSGSAGGYNEQFF
V gene: TRBV18; clone size: -; J gene: TRBJ2-7; D gene: -; CDR3 DNA: TGTGCCAGCTCACCAGGCAGGGCCTACGAGCAGTACTTC; CDR3 protein: CASSPGRAYEQYF
V gene: TRBV6-5; clone size: -; J gene: TRBJ1-2; D gene: TRBD1; CDR3 DNA: TGTGCCAGCAGGGGGACAGAGAGTATGGGCTACACCTTC; CDR3 protein: CASRGTESMGYTF
V gene: TRBV14; clone size: -; J gene: TRBJ2-2; D gene: TRBD2; CDR3 DNA: TGTGCCAGCTCCCTCCTCCGGGGCGGGAGGTTCACCGGGGAGCTGTTTTTT; CDR3 protein: CASSLLRGGRFTGELFF
V gene: TRBV5-1; clone size: -; J gene: TRBJ2-3; D gene: TRBD2; CDR3 DNA: TGCGCCAGCAGCTTGGAAGCGGCGGGGGGCCCCACAGATACGCAGTATTTT; CDR3 protein: CASSLEAAGGPTDTQYF
V gene: TRBV7-9; clone size: -; J gene: TRBJ1-4; D gene: -; CDR3 DNA: TGTGCCAGCAGCTTAGTCGGGGATGAAAAACTGTTTTTT; CDR3 protein: CASSLVGDEKLFF
V gene: TRBV28; clone size: -; J gene: TRBJ1-6; D gene: TRBD1; CDR3 DNA: TGTGCCAGCAATTTCGACAGGGGGTTTTTCGGCCTCCACTTT; CDR3 protein: CASNFDRGFFGLHF
V gene: TRBV6-2/TRBV6-3; clone size: -; J gene: TRBJ1-5; D gene: -; CDR3 DNA: TGTGCCAGCAGCACAGGGACCAGCAATCAGCCCCAGCATTTT; CDR3 protein: CASSTGTSNQPQHF
V gene: TRBV11-2; clone size: once; J gene: TRBJ2-3; D gene: TRBD2; CDR3 DNA: TGTGCCAGCAGCTTAATGATGCGACTAGCGGATACGCAGTATTTT; CDR3 protein: CASSLMMRLADTQYF
V gene: TRBV7-3; clone size: few; J gene: TRBJ2-2; D gene: -; CDR3 DNA: TGTGCCAGCAGCTTAAAGGGGCGCACCGGGGAGCTGTTTTTT; CDR3 protein: CASSLKGRTGELFF
V gene: TRBV9; clone size: -; J gene: TRBJ2-1; D gene: -; CDR3 DNA: TGTGCCAGCAGCGTGAACCTAGGGGATGAGCAGTTCTTC; CDR3 protein: CASSVNLGDEQFF
V gene: TRBV3-1/TRBV3-2; clone size: -; J gene: TRBJ2-7; D gene: TRBD1; CDR3 DNA: TGTGCCAGCAGCCGATCCGGGACAGGGGGCGAGCAGTACTTC; CDR3 protein: CASSRSGTGGEQYF
V gene: TRBV28; clone size: -; J gene: TRBJ1-2; D gene: TRBD1; CDR3 DNA: TGTGCCAGCAGCGACCTCGACAGGGGGCCTGGCTACACCTTC; CDR3 protein: CASSDLDRGPGYTF
V gene: TRBV11-3; clone size: -; J gene: TRBJ2-1; D gene: TRBD1; CDR3 DNA: TGTGCCAGCAGCTTAGGGGGGGGACAGGGTCGGTACAATGAGCAGTTCTTC; CDR3 protein: CASSLGGGQGRYNEQFF
V gene: TRBV6-5; clone size: -; J gene: TRBJ1-2; D gene: TRBD1; CDR3 DNA: TGTGCCAGCAGTTATTGGGACAGAGCAAACTATGGCTACACCTTC; CDR3 protein: CASSYWDRANYGYTF
V gene: TRBV19; clone size: -; J gene: TRBJ1-2; D gene: TRBD1; CDR3 DNA: TGTGCCAGTAGTATTACGCCGACAGGGCGCTATGGCTACACCTTC; CDR3 protein: CASSITPTGRYGYTF
V gene: TRBV27; clone size: -; J gene: TRBJ2-7; D gene: TRBD1; CDR3 DNA: TGTGCCAGCAGTCCGGGACAGGAGATATACGAGCAGTACTTC; CDR3 protein: CASSPGQEIYEQYF
V gene: TRBV11-2; clone size: -; J gene: TRBJ1-4; D gene: -; CDR3 DNA: TGTGCCAGCAGCTTGTACACCCGGGGTGAAAAACTGTTTTTT; CDR3 protein: CASSLYTRGEKLFF
V gene: TRBV6-4; clone size: -; J gene: TRBJ2-7; D gene: TRBD2; CDR3 DNA: TGTGCCAGCAGTGACTCTTGGCGGGAGTTCTCCGAGCAGTACTTC; CDR3 protein: CASSDSWREFSEQYF
V gene: TRBV19; clone size: -; J gene: TRBJ1-2; D gene: -; CDR3 DNA: TGTGCCAGTAGTCGTCAGTCCCTTGACTATGGCTACACCTTC; CDR3 protein: CASSRQSLDYGYTF
V gene: TRBV12-3/TRBV12-4; clone size: once; J gene: TRBJ2-1; D gene: TRBD1; CDR3 DNA: TGTGCCAGCAGGCCCGGACAGGTCAATGAGCAGTTCTTC; CDR3 protein: CASRPGQVNEQFF
V gene: TRBV27; clone size: few; J gene: TRBJ1-5; D gene: -; CDR3 DNA: TGTGCCAGCAGTTATGGCGGCGGGAACAATCAGCCCCAGCATTTT; CDR3 protein: CASSYGGGNNQPQHF
V gene: TRBV20-1; clone size: -; J gene: TRBJ1-1; D gene: -; CDR3 DNA: TGCAGTGCTAGTTGGCAGGAGAACACTGAAGCTTTCTTT; CDR3 protein: CSASWQENTEAFF
V gene: TRBV6-1; clone size: -; J gene: TRBJ2-2; D gene: TRBD1; CDR3 DNA: TGTGCCAGCAGTGAAACCGGGACAGGGGGTGCCGGGGAGCTGTTTTTT; CDR3 protein: CASSETGTGGAGELFF
V gene: TRBV2; clone size: -; J gene: TRBJ1-1; D gene: -; CDR3 DNA: TGTGCCAGCAGCTCACAGGGGAACACTGAAGCTTTCTTT; CDR3 protein: CASSSQGNTEAFF
V gene: TRBV7-6; clone size: -; J gene: TRBJ1-6; D gene: -; CDR3 DNA: TGTGCCAGCAGCCAAAAAACGGGTTCACCCCTCCACTTT; CDR3 protein: CASSQKTGSPLHF
V gene: TRBV6-6; clone size: once; J gene: TRBJ2-1; D gene: TRBD2; CDR3 DNA: TGTGCCAGCAGTTTGACTAGCGGGAGGGAGTACAATGAGCAGTTCTTC; CDR3 protein: CASSLTSGREYNEQFF
V gene: TRBV27; clone size: -; J gene: TRBJ2-7; D gene: TRBD1; CDR3 DNA: TGTGCCAGCAACATGGGCGGGACAGGGTCCCACGAGCAGTACTTC; CDR3 protein: CASNMGGTGSHEQYF